The next 19 T cell receptor beta chains were all read from a single sample in a study of blood T cell repertoires in COVID-19. Libraries were prepared by immunoSEQ multiplex PCR; TCRdb keeps only in-frame clonotypes and omits some of them. The repertoire holds roughly 100,000 clones, 70% to 90% seen once, with 3% to 3.5% in the top ten. The sequencing sample was made of peripheral blood. These receptors were collected from a human donor in a cohort sampled during active COVID-19.

The chain is built from TRBV2 and TRBJ2-4; 8 nucleotides line up with TRBD2. V was clipped by 7 bases and J by 6 bases; unmatched bases: 8. The CDR3 extends over 14 amino acids. Germline loops: CDR1 SNHLY, CDR2 FYNNEI. For the CDR3, the DNA is TGTGCCAGCACCCGGGGGGGCCTGGGAAACATTCAGTACTTC. This encodes CASTRGGLGNIQYF.

The chain carries TRBV5-5 and TRBJ2-1; 14 bases line up with TRBD2. V dropped 0 bases and J dropped 9; count of bases not matched to a gene: 5. This CDR3 region has 16 residues. Germline assignment: CDR1 SGHKS and CDR2 YYEKEE (reference sequence). The CDR3 DNA reads as TGTGCCAGCAGCTTGGCGACTAGCGGGGGGGCGGGTGAGCAGTTCTTC. It yields the protein CASSLATSGGAGEQFF.

The V gene is TRBV15, the J gene TRBJ2-1, with 11 bases fitting TRBD2. CDR1 and CDR2 (germline): LNHNV, YYDKDF (reference sequence). V was pared by 1 base and J by 9 bases, with 8 bases of the junction left unmatched. The CDR3 is made up of 16 amino acids. CDR3: CATSRGLAGRSGEQFF. The CDR3 region has the DNA TGTGCCACCAGCAGAGGACTAGCGGGACGGTCAGGTGAGCAGTTCTTC.

The chain couples TRBV2 to TRBJ1-1; 8 bases line up with TRBD1. V lost 6 bases to trimming and J lost 4 bases; unmatched junction nucleotides: 13. The CDR3 is 16 residues long. The germline V gene encodes CDR1 SNHLY and CDR2 FYNNEI. CDR3 sequence: CASSEQGALTVTEAFF. The CDR3 DNA reads TGTGCCAGCAGCGAGCAGGGGGCATTGACGGTCACTGAAGCTTTCTTT.

This chain joins TRBV18 and TRBJ1-1, with TRBD1 matching 7 bases. V trimming: 3 bases; J trimming: 4 bases; junction bases outside the gene matches: 8. This CDR3 is built from 15 residues. Germline CDR1 is KGHSH and CDR2 is LQKENI. CDR3 amino acids: CASSPLGQSGTEAFF. DNA of the CDR3: TGTGCCAGCTCACCCCTGGGACAGTCGGGCACTGAAGCTTTCTTT.

The chain carries TRBV19 and TRBJ1-5; D uncertain. Germline CDR1 reads LNHDA; CDR2 reads SQIVND (reference sequence). The length of the CDR3 is 14 residues. Trimming pared 10 bases from V and 0 bases from J, leaving 13 bases between. CDR3 in DNA: TGTGCCACGCATCCGGGGTATAGCAATCAGCCCCAGCATTTT. This translates into CATHPGYSNQPQHF.

The chain joins TRBV9 to TRBJ1-1, with D hard to call. Trimming took 4 bases from V and 4 from J, leaving 17 bases between them. The CDR3 has 15 amino acids. CDR1 and CDR2 from the germline V gene are SGDLS and YYNGEE. The CDR3 region is CASSPLGSYPTEAFF. CDR3 in DNA: TGTGCCAGCAGCCCGTTGGGGAGCTATCCCACTGAAGCTTTCTTT.

The chain recombines TRBV28 with TRBJ1-6; 9 nucleotides agree with TRBD1. Trimming cost V 5 bases and J 6 bases; bases outside gene matches: 5. This CDR3 has 15 residues. The V gene's germline CDR1 is MDHEN and CDR2 SYDVKM. The DNA for the CDR3 is TGTGCCAGCAGTCCCCCGGACAGGGGTAATTCACCCCTCCACTTT. Translating it yields CASSPPDRGNSPLHF. Full variable domain (remainder filled in from reference TRBV28 and TRBJ1-6): DVKVTQSSRYLVKRTGEKVFLECVQDMDHENMFWYRQDPGLGLRLIYFSYDVKMKEKGDIPEGYSVSREKKERFSLILESASTNQTSMYLCASSPPDRGNSPLHFGNGTRLTVT.

The chain combines TRBV19 with TRBJ1-5; 9 bases line up with TRBD1. Germline loops: CDR1 LNHDA, CDR2 SQIVND (reference sequence). The length of the CDR3 is 16 residues. The ends lost 6 bases at V and 7 bases at J; junction bases unmatched: 13. This chain's CDR3 is CASRAEGQGRGQPQHF. The CDR3 coding sequence is TGTGCCAGTAGGGCCGAGGGACAGGGCCGTGGACAGCCCCAGCATTTT.

The chain combines TRBV6-4 with TRBJ1-6; 8 bases line up with TRBD1. V trimming: 0 bases; J trimming: 6 bases; junction bases outside the gene matches: 1. The V gene's germline CDR1 is MRHNA and CDR2 SNTAGT. CDR3 length: 15 residues. CDR3 in amino acids: CASSDSTGGNSPLHF. The CDR3 DNA is TGTGCCAGCAGTGACTCTACAGGGGGTAATTCACCCCTCCACTTT.

This sequence joins TRBV28 and TRBJ1-6; no firm D call. The V gene's germline CDR1 is MDHEN and CDR2 SYDVKM. This CDR3 region has 15 residues. Trimming removed 2 bases at V and 5 bases at J, with 10 bases between. CDR3 region: CASSLGSRNNSPLHF. DNA for the CDR3: TGTGCCAGCAGTTTAGGGTCGAGGAATAATTCACCCCTCCACTTT.

V is TRBV30 and J is TRBJ1-1, with TRBD1 matching over 11 bases. Germline V CDR1 and CDR2: GTSNPN, SVGIG (reference sequence). The CDR3 has 17 residues. V gave up 4 bases and J gave up 0 bases; unmatched junction bases: 10. The CDR3: CAWTPGQGAILNTEAFF. Written as DNA, the CDR3 is TGTGCCTGGACCCCCGGACAGGGGGCGATATTGAACACTGAAGCTTTCTTT.

This clone was counted a single time. The V call is TRBV5-1, the J call TRBJ1-2, with 7 bases identical to TRBD1. The J segment lost 3 bases and the V segment lost 4 bases, leaving 9 bases of the junction unmatched. Germline values: CDR1 SGHRS, CDR2 YFSETQ. The CDR3 length is 15 residues. In DNA, the CDR3 is TGCGCCAGCAGCCTTGGGGACAGTTCCCACTATGGCTACACCTTC. Protein: CASSLGDSSHYGYTF.

The chain links TRBV19 to TRBJ2-5, with unresolved D. CDR1 is LNHDA and CDR2 is SQIVND in the germline V gene (reference sequence). The CDR3 sequence is 16 residues long. Trimming removed 4 bases at V and 4 bases at J, with 19 bases between. The CDR3 sequence is CASSTLPPTLGETQYF. CDR3 bases: TGTGCCAGTAGTACCCTCCCGCCTACGCTTGGAGAGACCCAGTACTTC.

V usage is TRBV6-5 and J usage is TRBJ1-2, with TRBD1 matching 9 bases. This CDR3 spans 15 amino acids. Trimming removed 6 bases from V and 2 bases from J; junction bases left unmatched: 7. The V gene's germline CDR1 is MNHEY and CDR2 SVGAGI. The CDR3 region has the DNA TGTGCCAGCAGCAAACAGGGGGCGTCAAACTATGGCTACACCTTC. Protein: CASSKQGASNYGYTF.

This clone turned up a few times. The rearrangement joins TRBV7-3 to TRBJ2-1; TRBD2 matches 14 bases. The CDR3 has 14 residues. J gave up 8 bases and V 3 bases, and 0 bases lay outside the gene matches. Germline V gene sequence: CDR1 SGHTA, CDR2 FQGTGA. The CDR3 nucleotides read TGTGCCAGCAGCTTGGGACTAGCGGGGGATGAGCAGTTCTTC. Protein: CASSLGLAGDEQFF.

The chain has TRBV29-1 and TRBJ1-2; D might be TRBD1 (6 bases). The germline V and J ends were trimmed by 4 bases and 4 bases, with 10 bases remaining between them. The CDR3 is 12 amino acids. Germline CDR1 reads SQVTM; CDR2 reads ANQGSEA. The CDR3, as DNA: TGCAGCGTTGTACAGGGAACCTATGGCTACACCTTC. This gives the protein CSVVQGTYGYTF.

This rearrangement joins TRBV18 to TRBJ2-7, with TRBD1 identical over 8 bases. V trimming: 6 bases; J trimming: 3 bases; junction bases outside the gene matches: 10. The CDR3 spans 15 residues. Germline V gives CDR1 KGHSH, CDR2 LQKENI. CDR3 sequence reads: CASSRGQGILYEQYF. CDR3 DNA: TGTGCCAGCTCGAGAGGACAGGGAATTCTCTACGAGCAGTACTTC.

The chain carries TRBV13 and TRBJ2-7; D may be TRBD2 (6 bases). CDR3 length equals 13 residues. Germline CDR1 PRHDT, CDR2 FYEKMQ (reference sequence). The V and J ends lost 1 base and 7 bases respectively, with 11 bases between them. The CDR3 sequence: CASSLDKAGEQYF. The CDR3 DNA reads as TGTGCCAGCAGCTTAGACAAGGCGGGGGAGCAGTACTTC.